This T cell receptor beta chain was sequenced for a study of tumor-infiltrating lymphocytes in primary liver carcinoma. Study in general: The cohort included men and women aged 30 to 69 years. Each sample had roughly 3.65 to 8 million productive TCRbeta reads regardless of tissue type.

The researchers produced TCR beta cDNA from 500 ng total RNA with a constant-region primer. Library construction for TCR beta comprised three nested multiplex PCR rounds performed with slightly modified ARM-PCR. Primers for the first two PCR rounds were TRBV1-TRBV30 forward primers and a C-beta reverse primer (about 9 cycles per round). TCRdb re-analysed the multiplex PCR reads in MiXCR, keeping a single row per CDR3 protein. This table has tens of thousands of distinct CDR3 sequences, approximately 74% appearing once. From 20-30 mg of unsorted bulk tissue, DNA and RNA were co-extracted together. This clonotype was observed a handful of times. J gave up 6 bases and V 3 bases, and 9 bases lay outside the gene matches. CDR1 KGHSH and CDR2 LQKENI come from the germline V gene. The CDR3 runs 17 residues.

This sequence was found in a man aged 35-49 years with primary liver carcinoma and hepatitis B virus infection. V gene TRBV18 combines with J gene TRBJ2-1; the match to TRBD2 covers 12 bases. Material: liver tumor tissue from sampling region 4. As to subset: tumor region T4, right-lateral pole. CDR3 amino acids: CASSPSGSSGRGNEQFF. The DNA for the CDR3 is TGTGCCAGCTCACCGTCGGGCTCTAGCGGGAGGGGCAATGAGCAGTTCTTC.